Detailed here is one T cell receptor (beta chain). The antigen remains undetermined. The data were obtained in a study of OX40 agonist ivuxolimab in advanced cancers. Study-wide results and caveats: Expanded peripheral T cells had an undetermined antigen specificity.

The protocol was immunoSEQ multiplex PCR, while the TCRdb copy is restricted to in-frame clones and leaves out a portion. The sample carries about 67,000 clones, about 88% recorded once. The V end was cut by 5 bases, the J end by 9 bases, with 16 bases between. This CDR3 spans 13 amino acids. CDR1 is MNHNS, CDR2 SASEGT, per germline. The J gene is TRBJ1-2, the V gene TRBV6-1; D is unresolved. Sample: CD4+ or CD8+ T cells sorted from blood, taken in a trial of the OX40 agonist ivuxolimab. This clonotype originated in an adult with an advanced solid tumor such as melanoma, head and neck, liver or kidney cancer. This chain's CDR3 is CASSPDGFLSYTF. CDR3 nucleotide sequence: TGTGCCAGCAGTCCGGATGGGTTTTTGAGCTACACCTTC.